These 28 T cell receptor beta chains came from one sample sequenced in a study of cytomegalovirus exposure and HLA in healthy donors. Clones were sequenced by immunoSEQ multiplex PCR, and TCRdb holds only the in-frame ones, with some missing. The data hold roughly 250,000 clones, with nearly 90% observed a single time. Sequencing used PBMCs. These receptors originate from a young woman in good health and CMV-seronegative.

This clone was found a few times. Germline is not matched at one junction end, which may reflect a read error. J is TRBJ1-4 and V is TRBV28; the match to TRBD1 covers 7 bases. Germline V CDR1 and CDR2: MDHEN, SYDVKM. The CDR3 is 13 amino acids. The CDR3 reads CASSSQGNGKLFF. The CDR3 bases are TGTGCCAGCAGTTCACAGGGGAATGGAAAACTGTTTTTT.

Only a few counts were recorded for this clone. The chain couples TRBV19 to TRBJ1-5, with a possible D match to TRBD1 (6 bases). The germline V and J ends were trimmed by 4 bases and 3 bases, with 10 bases remaining between them. The germline CDR1 and CDR2 sequences are LNHDA and SQIVND (reference sequence). The CDR3 loop spans 14 amino acids. The CDR3 spells CASSTGTNNQPQHF. The CDR3 DNA follows: TGTGCCAGTAGTACCGGGACAAACAATCAGCCCCAGCATTTT.

The chain joins TRBV10-3 to TRBJ2-5; D uncertain. V was pared by 4 bases and J by 4 bases, with 10 bases between. The germline V gene has CDR1 ENHRY and CDR2 SYGVKD. The CDR3 sequence is 13 residues long. The CDR3 DNA sequence: TGTGCCATCAGTGTTAGTAGCACAGAGACCCAGTACTTC. Translation gives CAISVSSTETQYF.

This clone was seen a few times. This chain joins TRBV28 and TRBJ1-4; D gene uncertain. CDR3 size: 12 residues. Germline values: CDR1 MDHEN, CDR2 SYDVKM. The V and J ends lost 7 bases and 6 bases respectively, with 9 bases between them. The CDR3 sequence: CASTQRYEKLFF. In DNA form, the CDR3 reads TGTGCCAGCACGCAGAGGTATGAAAAACTGTTTTTT.

V is TRBV18 and J is TRBJ1-1; D gene uncertain. The germline V gene encodes CDR1 KGHSH and CDR2 LQKENI. V lost 2 bases and J lost 4, with 14 bases in between. This CDR3 region has 15 residues. CDR3 nucleotides: TGTGCCAGCTCACCAGCACTGGGTGGCGGCACTGAAGCTTTCTTT. Its translation: CASSPALGGGTEAFF.

The genes are TRBV6-1 and TRBJ2-5; TRBD2 matches 7 bases. Germline V gene data show CDR1 as MNHNS and CDR2 as SASEGT. The junction had 4 bases not matched to a gene; V was cut back by 3 bases and J by 6 bases. CDR3 length: 13 amino acids. The CDR3 region has the DNA TGTGCCAGCAGTGAGGGGAGGGTCCAGACCCAGTACTTC. Translation gives CASSEGRVQTQYF.

The gene calls are TRBV28 and TRBJ1-4; TRBD1 matches at 9 bases. Germline CDR1 MDHEN, CDR2 SYDVKM. This CDR3 contains 16 residues. With V trimmed by 5 bases and J by 7 bases, 11 bases remained unmatched. This CDR3 is CASSRWPQGAGEKLFF. As DNA, the CDR3 is TGTGCCAGCAGTCGATGGCCACAGGGGGCGGGTGAAAAACTGTTTTTT.

The rearrangement links TRBV6-6 to TRBJ2-7; D unclear. CDR1 is MNHNY, CDR2 SVGAGI, per germline (reference sequence). The CDR3 spans 13 residues. Trimming took 2 bases from V and 4 from J, leaving 9 bases between them. Here the CDR3 DNA reads TGTGCCAGCAGTTACCGAGACAATTACGAGCAGTACTTC. Translated: CASSYRDNYEQYF.

The chain has TRBV6-5 and TRBJ1-5; 9 bases align to TRBD1. Germline values: CDR1 MNHEY, CDR2 SVGAGI. The J segment lost 5 bases and the V segment lost 5 bases, leaving 1 base of the junction unmatched. This CDR3 region has 13 residues. The CDR3 region has the DNA TGTGCCAGCAGTGGGGACAGGGATCAGCCCCAGCATTTT. It translates to CASSGDRDQPQHF.

CDR3 region: CASSLAVGLPGGAEQYF. DNA for the CDR3: TGTGCCAGCAGCTTAGCGGTTGGACTTCCGGGGGGCGCGGAGCAGTACTTC. This chain joins TRBV7-8 and TRBJ2-7, with D possibly matching TRBD2 (7 bases). CDR3 length: 17 residues. Deletions cut 0 bases from V and 7 bases from J, with 22 bases between. Germline CDR1 reads SGHVS; CDR2 reads FQNEAQ.

The V call is TRBV19, the J call TRBJ2-7; D is perhaps TRBD2 (6 bases). The CDR3 covers 14 residues. Germline CDR1 LNHDA, CDR2 SQIVND (reference sequence). V was trimmed by 5 bases and J by 2 bases, leaving 13 bases between them. CDR3 sequence: CASSLTGTPYEQYF. CDR3 nucleotides: TGTGCCAGTAGTCTCACCGGGACTCCCTACGAGCAGTACTTC.

The V gene is TRBV6-1, the J gene TRBJ1-1; D perhaps matches TRBD1 (6 bases). Germline V lookup: CDR1 MNHNS, CDR2 SASEGT. Trimming pared 8 bases from V and 1 base from J, leaving 14 bases between. The CDR3 contains 14 residues. CDR3 sequence: CASGVNRENTEAFF. The CDR3 region has the DNA TGTGCCAGCGGGGTGAACAGGGAGAACACTGAAGCTTTCTTT.

This chain connects TRBV5-5 to TRBJ2-5; no clear D gene. V lost 0 bases and J lost 7, with 16 bases in between. Germline CDR1 and CDR2: SGHKS and YYEKEE (reference sequence). This CDR3 region has 15 residues. The chain's CDR3 is CASSLAVFISRTQYF. The CDR3 DNA follows: TGTGCCAGCAGCTTGGCCGTGTTTATTTCCCGGACCCAGTACTTC. The variable domain in full, completed from reference TRBV5-5 and TRBJ2-5, reads DAGVTQSPTHLIKTRGQQVTLRCSPISGHKSVSWYQQVLGQGPQFIFQYYEKEERGRGNFPDRFSARQFPNYSSELNVNALLLGDSALYLCASSLAVFISRTQYFGPGTRLLVL.

J is TRBJ2-1 and V is TRBV11-2, with TRBD2 matching 9 bases. The CDR3 extends over 16 amino acids. Germline V gives CDR1 SGHAT, CDR2 FQNNGV. V dropped 5 bases and J dropped 2; count of bases not matched to a gene: 7. The CDR3 DNA sequence: TGTGCCAGCAGCCGACGGACTAGCGTCCCCTACAATGAGCAGTTCTTC. The encoded protein is CASSRRTSVPYNEQFF.

The chain links TRBV25-1 to TRBJ1-4, with a tentative D call TRBD1 (6 bases). V dropped 5 bases and J dropped 4 bases, with 11 bases sitting between them. Germline lookup yields CDR1 MGHDK and CDR2 SYGVNS. The CDR3 runs to 14 residues. The CDR3 DNA sequence: TGTGCCAGCAGTACAGGGTTTGGTAATGAAAAACTGTTTTTT. Protein sequence: CASSTGFGNEKLFF.

V usage is TRBV28 and J usage is TRBJ2-7; a possible D gene is TRBD2 (6 bases). The CDR3 sequence is 14 residues long. The V end was cut by 10 bases, the J end by 2 bases, with 18 bases between. Germline CDR1 reads MDHEN; CDR2 reads SYDVKM. CDR3 region: CATIPGTQTYEQYV. The CDR3 bases are TGTGCCACAATCCCCGGGACTCAGACCTACGAGCAGTACGTC.

The chain links TRBV7-2 to TRBJ1-1; a possible D gene is TRBD1 (6 bases). CDR3 length: 15 amino acids. The ends were cut back, 0 bases at V and 4 bases at J, with 12 bases in the middle. The germline gives CDR1 SGHTA, CDR2 FQGNSA. CDR3 protein: CASSLAGGGGTEAFF. The CDR3 nucleotides are TGTGCCAGCAGCTTAGCTGGGGGAGGGGGCACTGAAGCTTTCTTT.

The chain links TRBV6-1 to TRBJ1-6; no firm D call. Germline CDR1 MNHNS, CDR2 SASEGT. This CDR3 is built from 13 residues. Trimming left V 2 bases short and J 7 bases short, with 6 bases between. The CDR3 DNA is TGTGCCAGCAGTGAATCGAGGAATTCACCCCTCCACTTT. Residues: CASSESRNSPLHF.

This clone was seen once. V and J are TRBV28 and TRBJ1-4; 8 bases line up with TRBD1. CDR3 length equals 16 residues. V shed 5 bases and J 6 bases; nucleotides not matched to a gene: 11. Germline V gene sequence: CDR1 MDHEN, CDR2 SYDVKM. In nucleotides, the CDR3 is TGTGCCAGCAGTCCTTTCGGGGGACAGGAAGATGAAAAACTGTTTTTT. This encodes CASSPFGGQEDEKLFF.

This chain uses TRBV9 with TRBJ2-2; D might be TRBD2 (6 bases). V shed 4 bases and J shed 1 base, with 17 bases lying between them. Per the germline V gene, CDR1 is SGDLS and CDR2 is YYNGEE. The CDR3 extends over 17 amino acids. The CDR3 sequence: CASSSHGTSLNTGELFF. The CDR3 coding sequence is TGTGCCAGCAGCTCCCACGGAACTAGCCTGAACACCGGGGAGCTGTTTTTT.

The chain employs TRBV27 and TRBJ2-7, with TRBD2 identical over 11 bases. The CDR3 covers 17 residues. After removal of 4 bases from V and 5 bases from J, the junction contained 13 bases not matched to a gene. Germline CDR1 and CDR2: MNHEY and SMNVEV (reference sequence). The CDR3 nucleotides read TGTGCCAGCAGTTCCCTTTTAGGTAGCGGGGGGGCTCACGAGCAGTACTTC. This translates into CASSSLLGSGGAHEQYF.

This rearrangement joins TRBV6-1 to TRBJ1-1; 7 bases fit TRBD1. Germline V gene sequence: CDR1 MNHNS, CDR2 SASEGT. Trimming took 7 bases from V and 3 from J; bases not matched to a gene: 5. There are 13 residues in the CDR3. The CDR3 DNA sequence: TGTGCCAGCACCAGGGGGAGTTACACTGAAGCTTTCTTT. Encoded protein: CASTRGSYTEAFF.

About this clone itself: Other DNA variants within this sample encode the same CDR3. The V call is TRBV6-5, the J call TRBJ1-3, with D possibly matching TRBD1 (5 bases). V was clipped by 6 bases and J by 0 bases, with 12 bases between them. The germline CDR1 and CDR2 sequences are MNHEY and SVGAGI. The CDR3 is 15 amino acids. CDR3 DNA: TGTGCCAGCAGCGTTGATAGGGGCTCTGGAAACACCATATATTTT. Residues: CASSVDRGSGNTIYF.

This rearrangement joins TRBV29-1 to TRBJ1-1, with D hard to call. Per the germline V gene, CDR1 is SQVTM and CDR2 is ANQGSEA. V lost 8 bases, J lost 4 bases, and 17 bases lay in between. The CDR3 length is 13 residues. DNA of the CDR3: TGCAGCATCGACCGCTTCGAGGGCACTGAAGCTTTCTTT. Protein sequence: CSIDRFEGTEAFF.

The chain joins TRBV11-2 to TRBJ1-3; TRBD1 matches at 7 bases. The CDR3 loop spans 15 amino acids. Germline lookup yields CDR1 SGHAT and CDR2 FQNNGV. The ends lost 2 bases at V and 4 bases at J; junction bases unmatched: 5. The CDR3 region has the DNA TGTGCCAGCAGCTTATTTCCAGGGGGAGGAAACACCATATATTTT. It is translated as CASSLFPGGGNTIYF. The complete variable domain, with remaining parts taken from reference TRBV11-2 and TRBJ1-3, reads EAGVAQSPRYKIIEKRQSVAFWCNPISGHATLYWYQQILGQGPKLLIQFQNNGVVDDSQLPKDRFSAERLKGVDSTLKIQPAKLEDSAVYLCASSLFPGGGNTIYFGEGSWLTVV.

The chain combines TRBV6-5 with TRBJ2-1; perhaps TRBD1 as D (6 bases). CDR1 is MNHEY and CDR2 is SVGAGI in the germline V gene. V shed 3 bases and J shed 4 bases, with 16 bases lying between them. The CDR3 contains 16 residues. The DNA for the CDR3 is TGTGCCAGCAGTTATTCAGGACAGAGCTTTTACAATGAGCAGTTCTTC. It translates to CASSYSGQSFYNEQFF.

V gene TRBV2 combines with J gene TRBJ2-2; 8 positions match TRBD1. Germline V gene data show CDR1 as SNHLY and CDR2 as FYNNEI. The CDR3 is 13 amino acids. With 5 bases clipped from V and 14 bases from J, the junction kept 10 bases outside the gene matches. The CDR3 region has the DNA TGTGCCAGCAGTCCAACTCGGACAGGGCAACTGTTTTTT. Translating it yields CASSPTRTGQLFF. Supplemented by reference TRBV2 and TRBJ2-2, the full variable domain reads EPEVTQTPSHQVTQMGQEVILRCVPISNHLYFYWYRQILGQKVEFLVSFYNNEISEKSEIFDDQFSVERPDGSNFTLKIRSTKLEDSAMYFCASSPTRTGQLFFGEGSRLTVL.

This rearrangement joins TRBV11-3 to TRBJ1-6; no firm D call. The CDR3 spans 15 residues. Per the germline V gene, CDR1 is SGHNT and CDR2 is YENEEA. The V end lost 2 bases, the J end lost 9 bases, and 14 bases lay between the germline ends. Here the CDR3 reads CASSLPLSSSSPLHF. DNA of the CDR3: TGTGCCAGCAGCTTACCCCTGTCTAGTTCTTCACCCCTCCACTTT.